The rows below give T cell receptor beta chains drawn from one sample of a study of glioma-infiltrating T cells. TCRdb independently ran MiXCR on the multiplex PCR reads; one entry per CDR3 protein. There are about 210,000 distinct CDR3 sequences in the sample; 25% to 35% occur only once, and 20% to 25% lies in the top ten. The sequencing input was glioma tissue, nonneoplastic brain tissue, or PBMCs (not recorded which). These receptors were collected from a human donor with low-grade glioma or glioblastoma, undergoing nonglioma brain surgery, or in good health (not recorded which). CDR3s include the opening cysteine and the closing phenylalanine or tryptophan. The D gene is left open where the match is weak. Size is stated for part of the rows, as once, few or many counts, or as a class when the clone is expanded.

J: TRBJ1-3
D: -
V: TRBV4-3
size: few
DNA: TGCGCCAGCAGCCAAGACCCGGGCTACTCTGGAAACACCATATATTTT
CDR3: CASSQDPGYSGNTIYF

J: TRBJ2-7
D: TRBD1
V: TRBV6-1
size: many
DNA: TGTGCCAGCAGTTATTTTGGGACAGACTCCTACGAGCAGTACTTC
CDR3: CASSYFGTDSYEQYF

J: TRBJ1-5
D: -
V: TRBV7-2
size: many
DNA: TGTGCCAGCAGCCGGGACAGCAATCAGCCCCAGCATTTT
CDR3: CASSRDSNQPQHF

J: TRBJ1-2
D: TRBD1
V: TRBV4-1
size: many
DNA: TGCGCCAGCAGCCAAGGAACAGGGGCGTCAGGCTACACCTTC
CDR3: CASSQGTGASGYTF

J: TRBJ2-1
D: -
V: TRBV4-1
size: -
DNA: TGCGCCAGCAGCCAATCTGGGACAAGGGCCGATGAGCAGTTCTTC
CDR3: CASSQSGTRADEQFF

J: TRBJ1-2
D: TRBD1
V: TRBV20-1
size: many
DNA: TGCAGTGCATCCGGGACAGGTACAATATGGCTACAGACCTTC
CDR3: CSASGTGTIWLQTF

J: TRBJ2-2
D: -
V: TRBV7-9
size: few
DNA: TGTGCCAGCAGCTCGCAAATAACTTCGAACACCGGGGAGCTGTTTTTT
CDR3: CASSSQITSNTGELFF

J: TRBJ1-1
D: -
V: TRBV6-6
size: many
DNA: TGTGCCAGCAGTTACCTGGAGACTGAAGCTTTCTTT
CDR3: CASSYLETEAFF

J: TRBJ2-7
D: TRBD1
V: TRBV20-1
size: -
DNA: TGCAGTGCAGAGGGACAGGGGGGCTACGAGCAGTACTTC
CDR3: CSAEGQGGYEQYF

J: TRBJ2-7
D: -
V: TRBV20-1
size: many
DNA: TGCAGTGCTAGATTACCAAGCTCCTACAAGCAGTACTTC
CDR3: CSARLPSSYKQYF

J: TRBJ2-3
D: TRBD2
V: TRBV7-3
size: -
DNA: TGTGCCAGCAGCTTAACTCCGACTAGCGGGAGCACAGATACGCAGTATTTT
CDR3: CASSLTPTSGSTDTQYF

J: TRBJ2-3
D: -
V: TRBV29-1
size: many
DNA: TGCAGCGTTGGTCAGGGCACAGATACGCAGTATTTT
CDR3: CSVGQGTDTQYF

J: TRBJ2-1
D: -
V: TRBV7-2
size: many
DNA: TGTGCCAGCAGCACTGACTCCGCCCGGGCGTTCTTC
CDR3: CASSTDSARAFF

J: TRBJ2-7
D: TRBD2
V: TRBV6-6
size: -
DNA: TGTGCCACAGAACTAGCGGGAGGCAACGAGCAGTACTTC
CDR3: CATELAGGNEQYF

J: TRBJ2-3
D: TRBD1
V: TRBV28
size: -
DNA: TGTGCCATCAGCGACCCCTCCACAGGGGGGAGGTCAGGTACGCAGTATTTT
CDR3: CAISDPSTGGRSGTQYF

J: TRBJ2-2
D: TRBD1
V: TRBV4-1
size: -
DNA: TGCGCCAGCAGCCAAGCACTCAGGGGGAGCCTCACCGAGGAGCTGTTTTTT
CDR3: CASSQALRGSLTEELFF